The text below deals with one T cell receptor (beta chain). What it recognizes is unknown. This sample is part of a study of blood T cells in healthy people across ages. Regarding the study as a whole: Greater diversity and more naive CD4+ cells were seen in long-lived donors than in aged donors.

The CDR3 totals 18 residues. Looked up from germline, CDR1 is SGHTA and CDR2 is FQGNSA. The V gene end was trimmed by 5 bases and the J gene end by 7 bases; junction bases not matched to a gene: 18. Through a sample-barcoded 5' primer and a J-beta primer mix, a second PCR was run for 7 to 11 cycles. Carrying 12 random nucleotides, a template-switch adaptor labeled each individual cDNA molecule. Every sample produced at least 2.5 million CDR3-containing paired-end reads. TCRdb fed the 5' RACE reads into MiXCR, producing one record per CDR3 protein. The sample comprises under 1 million distinct CDR3 sequences, 44% of which are singletons, and about a fifth rests with the top ten. Every donor gave around 10 milliliters of peripheral blood.

Sequenced material: blood. The rearrangement uses TRBV7-2 and TRBJ2-7, with TRBD1 matching over 12 bases. The source is a man in his sixties in good health. CDR3 nucleotide sequence: TGTGCCAGCAGCCACCGGGACAGGGGGCTTAACAGTCCTAGTGAGCAGTACTTC. It encodes CASSHRDRGLNSPSEQYF.